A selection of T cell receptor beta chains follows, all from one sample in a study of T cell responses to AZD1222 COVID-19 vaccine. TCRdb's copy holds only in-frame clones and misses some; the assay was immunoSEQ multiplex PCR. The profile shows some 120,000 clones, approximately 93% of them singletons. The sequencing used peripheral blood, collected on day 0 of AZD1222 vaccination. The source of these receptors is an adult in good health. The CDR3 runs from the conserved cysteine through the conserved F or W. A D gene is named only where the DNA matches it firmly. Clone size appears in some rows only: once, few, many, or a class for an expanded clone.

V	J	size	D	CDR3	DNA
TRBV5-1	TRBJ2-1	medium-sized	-	CASSPPWGLSYNEQFF	TGCGCCAGCAGCCCCCCCTGGGGACTTTCCTACAATGAGCAGTTCTTC
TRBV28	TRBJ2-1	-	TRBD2	CASSTKREGYYNEQFF	TGTGCCAGCAGTACTAAGCGGGAGGGCTACTACAATGAGCAGTTCTTC
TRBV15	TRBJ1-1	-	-	CATRRGYTEAFF	TGTGCCACCCGACGGGGCTACACTGAAGCTTTCTTT
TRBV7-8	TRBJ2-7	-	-	CAGRGGEMGYEQYF	TGTGCAGGGAGGGGGGGGGAGATGGGGTACGAGCAGTACTTC
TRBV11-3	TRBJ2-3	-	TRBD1	CASSPTGDPNGDTQYF	TGTGCCAGCAGCCCGACAGGGGACCCGAACGGAGATACGCAGTATTTT
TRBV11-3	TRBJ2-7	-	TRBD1	CASSFAGTGGYEQYF	TGTGCCAGCAGCTTTGCCGGGACAGGGGGCTACGAGCAGTACTTC
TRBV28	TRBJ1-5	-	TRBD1	CASNRGRQGAQPQHF	TGTGCCAGCAATAGAGGAAGACAGGGGGCTCAGCCCCAGCATTTT
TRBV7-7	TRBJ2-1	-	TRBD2	CASSFGLAGGGDEQFF	TGTGCTAGCAGCTTCGGGCTAGCGGGAGGTGGGGATGAGCAGTTCTTC
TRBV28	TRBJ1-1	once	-	CASSLLVPNTEAFF	TGTGCCAGCAGTTTATTGGTCCCGAACACTGAAGCTTTCTTT
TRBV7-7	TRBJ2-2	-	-	CATQQGDAGELFF	TGTGCTACACAGCAAGGGGACGCCGGGGAGCTGTTTTTT
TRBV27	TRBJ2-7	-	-	CASSLRRGRPYEQYF	TGTGCCAGCAGTTTACGGAGGGGGCGACCCTACGAGCAGTACTTC
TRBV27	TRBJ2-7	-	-	CASSFTLHGEQYF	TGTGCCAGCAGTTTCACCCTCCATGGCGAGCAGTACTTC
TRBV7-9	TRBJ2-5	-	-	CASSLTAPGKTQYF	TGTGCCAGCAGCTTGACCGCGCCGGGGAAGACCCAGTACTTC
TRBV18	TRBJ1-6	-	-	CASSPASSYNSPLHF	TGTGCCAGCTCACCAGCCAGCTCCTATAATTCACCCCTCCACTTT
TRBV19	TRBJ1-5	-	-	CASSILRDRNQPQHF	TGTGCCAGTAGTATCCTCCGGGACCGCAATCAGCCCCAGCATTTT
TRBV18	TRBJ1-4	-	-	CASSPPGGANEKLFF	TGTGCCAGCTCACCCCCGGGGGGGGCAAACGAAAAACTGTTTTTT
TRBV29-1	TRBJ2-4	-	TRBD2	CSGGTSGGKNIQYF	TGCAGCGGAGGGACTAGCGGTGGCAAAAACATTCAGTACTTC
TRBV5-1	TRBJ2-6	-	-	CASSYPRDSGANVLTF	TGCGCCAGCAGCTACCCACGGGACTCTGGGGCCAACGTCCTGACTTTC
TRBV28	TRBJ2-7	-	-	CASRTPGRYEQYF	TGTGCCAGCAGGACTCCCGGGCGCTACGAGCAGTACTTC
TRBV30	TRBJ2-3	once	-	CAWSDSRPTQYF	TGTGCCTGGAGTGATTCGCGCCCTACGCAGTATTTT
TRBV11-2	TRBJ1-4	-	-	CASSPSEKLFF	TGTGCCAGCAGCCCGTCGGAAAAACTGTTTTTT
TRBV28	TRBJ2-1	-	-	CASSLADNEQFF	TGTGCCAGCAGTTTGGCAGACAATGAGCAGTTCTTC
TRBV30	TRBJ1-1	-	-	CAWSPLNTEAFF	TGTGCCTGGAGTCCTTTGAACACTGAAGCTTTCTTT
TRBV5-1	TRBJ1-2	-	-	CASSLWGLVGYTF	TGCGCCAGCAGCTTGTGGGGGTTAGTTGGCTACACCTTC
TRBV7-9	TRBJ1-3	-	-	CASSEHLSGNTIYF	TGTGCCAGCAGTGAACACCTCTCTGGAAACACCATATATTTT
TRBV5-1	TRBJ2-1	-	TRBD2	CASSGPPGGEHEQFF	TGCGCCAGCAGCGGCCCGCCGGGAGGGGAACATGAGCAGTTCTTC
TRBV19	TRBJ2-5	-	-	CASSPKVEETQYF	TGTGCCAGTAGTCCTAAGGTGGAAGAGACCCAGTACTTC
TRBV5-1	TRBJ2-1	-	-	CASSLAPNEQFF	TGCGCCAGCAGCCTCGCCCCCAATGAGCAGTTCTTC
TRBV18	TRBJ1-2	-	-	CASSKDSPYGYTF	TGTGCCAGCTCGAAAGACAGCCCCTATGGCTACACCTTC
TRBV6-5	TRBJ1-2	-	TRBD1	CASRDRGANYGYTF	TGTGCCAGCAGGGACAGGGGAGCTAACTATGGCTACACCTTC
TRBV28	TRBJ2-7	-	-	CASTIRVGLVSTYEQYF	TGTGCCAGCACCATCCGTGTGGGGCTAGTCAGTACCTACGAGCAGTACTTC
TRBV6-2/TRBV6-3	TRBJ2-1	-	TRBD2	CASSFSGRAEYNEQFF	TGTGCCAGCAGTTTCAGCGGGAGGGCGGAATACAATGAGCAGTTCTTC
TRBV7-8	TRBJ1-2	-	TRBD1	CASSSLTGINGYTF	TGTGCCAGCAGCTCCCTGACAGGGATAAATGGCTACACCTTC
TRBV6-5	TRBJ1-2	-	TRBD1	CASSRQGRDYGYTF	TGTGCCAGCAGCCGACAGGGGAGGGACTATGGCTACACCTTC
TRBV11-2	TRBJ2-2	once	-	CASSFVSSTGELFF	TGTGCCAGCAGCTTCGTAAGTTCCACCGGGGAGCTGTTTTTT
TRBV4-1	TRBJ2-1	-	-	CASSQGSASVNEQFF	TGCGCCAGCAGCCAAGGATCGGCTAGCGTTAATGAGCAGTTCTTC
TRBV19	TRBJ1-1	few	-	CASSIDILSTEAFF	TGTGCCAGTAGTATAGATATATTGAGCACTGAAGCTTTCTTT
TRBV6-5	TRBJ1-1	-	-	CASTYNTEAFF	TGTGCCAGCACTTACAACACTGAAGCTTTCTTT
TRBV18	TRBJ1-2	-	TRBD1	CASTKGDRGQSGSGYTF	TGTGCCAGCACTAAAGGAGACAGGGGCCAGTCCGGCTCTGGCTACACCTTC
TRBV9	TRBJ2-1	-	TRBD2	CASSTAGGRLNEQFF	TGTGCCAGCAGCACAGCGGGAGGGCGTTTGAATGAGCAGTTCTTC
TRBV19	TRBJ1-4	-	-	CASRSGEKLFF	TGTGCCAGTAGATCGGGCGAAAAACTGTTTTTT
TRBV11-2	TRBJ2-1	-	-	CASRQGGGPNEQFF	TGTGCCAGCAGACAAGGTGGGGGACCCAATGAGCAGTTCTTC
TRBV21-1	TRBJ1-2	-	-	CASSIGVQVREYGYTF	TGTGCCAGCAGCATCGGGGTTCAGGTTAGGGAATATGGCTACACCTTC
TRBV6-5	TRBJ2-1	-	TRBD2	CASSRGGNEQFF	TGTGCCAGCAGTCGGGGGGGCAATGAGCAGTTCTTC
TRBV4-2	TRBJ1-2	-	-	CASSPPGATLSYGYTF	TGTGCCAGCAGCCCACCTGGGGCCACCCTTTCTTATGGCTACACCTTC
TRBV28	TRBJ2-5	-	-	CAIQGGGTQYF	TGTGCCATACAGGGAGGCGGGACCCAGTACTTC
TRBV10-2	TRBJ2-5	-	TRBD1	CASSGGGGSMSETQYF	TGCGCCAGCAGTGGAGGGGGCGGTTCTATGAGTGAGACCCAGTACTTC
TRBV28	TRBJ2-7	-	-	CASSQGSYEQYF	TGTGCCAGCAGTCAGGGGTCCTACGAGCAGTACTTC
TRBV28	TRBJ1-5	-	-	CASSPIDEGNQPQHF	TGTGCCAGCAGCCCAATAGATGAGGGCAATCAGCCCCAGCATTTT
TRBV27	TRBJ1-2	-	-	CASRSGKTGYTF	TGTGCCAGCAGATCCGGGAAAACTGGCTACACCTTC
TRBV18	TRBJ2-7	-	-	CASSGSTGPDEQYF	TGTGCCAGCTCGGGATCCACAGGTCCCGACGAGCAGTACTTC
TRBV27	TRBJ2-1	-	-	CASSGGRTYNEQFF	TGTGCCAGCAGCGGGGGCCGGACCTACAATGAGCAGTTCTTC
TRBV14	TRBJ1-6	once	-	CASSRREPLASLNSPLHF	TGTGCCAGCAGCCGACGGGAACCTCTGGCCTCACTTAATTCACCCCTCCACTTT
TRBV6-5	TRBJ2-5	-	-	CASSYSFQGGETQYF	TGTGCCAGCAGTTACTCGTTTCAGGGGGGAGAGACCCAGTACTTC
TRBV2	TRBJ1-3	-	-	CASSETWGSGNTIYF	TGTGCCAGCAGTGAAACGTGGGGCTCTGGAAACACCATATATTTT
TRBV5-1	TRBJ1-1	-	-	CASRLGEGGEAFF	TGCGCCAGCCGCCTTGGGGAAGGGGGTGAAGCTTTCTTT
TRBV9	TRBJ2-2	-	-	CASSVALGVGFTSTGELFF	TGTGCCAGCAGCGTAGCTCTGGGGGTTGGGTTCACGAGCACCGGGGAGCTGTTTTTT
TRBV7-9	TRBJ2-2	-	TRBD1	CASSLVQGPHTGELFF	TGTGCCAGCAGCTTAGTACAGGGGCCTCACACCGGGGAGCTGTTTTTT
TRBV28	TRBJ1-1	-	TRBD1	CASRGTGGARSEAFF	TGTGCCAGCAGGGGAACAGGGGGCGCGAGGTCTGAAGCTTTCTTT
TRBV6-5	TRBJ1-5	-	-	CASSYQPQYNQPQHF	TGTGCCAGCAGTTACCAGCCCCAATACAATCAGCCCCAGCATTTT